This T cell receptor beta chain originates from a study of blood T cell repertoires in COVID-19. Study context: PBMCs, B-cell-depleted T cells, or T cells were the source of the cDNA or gDNA that made up the material.

Losses at the gene ends were 5 bases for V and 8 bases for J; bases not matched to a gene: 11. Germline CDR1 is SGHTA and CDR2 is FQGTGA. The CDR3 sequence is 15 residues long. Original methodology: Quantification of nucleated cells was approximated via reference gene primer amplification. Sequencing was performed with immunoSEQ multiplex PCR; in TCRdb, only in-frame clones are kept and a portion is missing. The D gene and trimming were derived from the DNA, and the V and J assignments and clone size from that table. The table has about 54,000 clones, 80% to 85% seen once. Sequenced sample: peripheral blood. The receptor's source is a man aged 50 to 59 with acute or convalescent COVID-19. The V call is TRBV7-3, the J call TRBJ2-1; 8 bases line up with TRBD1. The CDR3 nucleotides read TGTGCCAGCAGCCCTAAACCCGGGACAGGCTATGAGCAGTTCTTC. It yields the protein CASSPKPGTGYEQFF.